The 29 T cell receptor beta chains listed next were all sequenced from one sample in a study of immune cell composition in non-small cell lung cancer. The data were produced by immunoSEQ multiplex PCR, yet TCRdb's version contains in-frame clones alone and is incomplete. Among about 4,000 clones, about 80% were seen once, and the ten largest hold 20% to 25%. Source material: lung tumor tissue. Receptors were obtained from a human donor with non-small cell lung cancer.

The chain couples TRBV5-1 to TRBJ2-3; the D gene is possibly TRBD2 (6 bases). CDR3 length: 14 residues. Trimming took off 2 bases at V and 2 bases at J, with 9 bases between the two ends. Germline CDR1 SGHRS, CDR2 YFSETQ. The CDR3 DNA follows: TGCGCCAGCAGCTTAGGGGAGGCCACAGATACGCAGTATTTT. Translating gives CASSLGEATDTQYF. Full variable domain (missing parts from reference TRBV5-1 and TRBJ2-3): KAGVTQTPRYLIKTRGQQVTLSCSPISGHRSVSWYQQTPGQGLQFLFEYFSETQRNKGNFPGRFSGRQFSNSRSEMNVSTLELGDSALYLCASSLGEATDTQYFGPGTRLTVL.

The chain has TRBV6-4 and TRBJ2-3; 12 bases fit TRBD2. V shed 0 bases and J 6 bases; nucleotides not matched to a gene: 10. CDR3 length equals 18 residues. Looked up from germline, CDR1 is MRHNA and CDR2 is SNTAGT. As DNA, the CDR3 is TGTGCCAGCAGTGACTCGGCTAGCGGGAGGGAGGTTTGGGATACGCAGTATTTT. This gives the protein CASSDSASGREVWDTQYF.

The chain joins TRBV7-2 to TRBJ1-2; 11 bases align to TRBD1. After removal of 4 bases from V and 4 bases from J, the junction contained 8 bases not matched to a gene. The CDR3 sequence is 16 residues long. CDR1 and CDR2 (germline): SGHTA, FQGNSA. CDR3 protein: CASSSGGQGEGYGYTF. CDR3 nucleotides: TGTGCCAGCAGCTCTGGGGGACAGGGGGAGGGCTATGGCTACACCTTC.

The chain has TRBV19 and TRBJ1-1; possible D gene TRBD1, 6 bases. CDR1 is LNHDA and CDR2 is SQIVND in the germline V gene (reference sequence). The V end was cut by 3 bases, the J end by 12 bases, with 26 bases between. This CDR3 has 16 residues. As DNA, the CDR3 is TGTGCCAGTAGTATGGGGGCTTCCTCTGGACATCAAGGTCCTTTCTTT. Translation: CASSMGASSGHQGPFF. The whole variable domain, filled in from reference TRBV19 and TRBJ1-1, reads DGGITQSPKYLFRKEGQNVTLSCEQNLNHDAMYWYRQDPGQGLRLIYYSQIVNDFQKGDIAEGYSVSREKKESFPLTVTSAQKNPTAFYLCASSMGASSGHQGPFFGQGTRLTVV.

V usage is TRBV27 and J usage is TRBJ1-5, with D maybe TRBD1 (6 bases). Trimming took off 6 bases at V and 3 bases at J, with 12 bases between the two ends. There are 14 residues in the CDR3. Germline V gene data show CDR1 as MNHEY and CDR2 as SMNVEV (reference sequence). CDR3 protein: CASRDQGINQPQHF. The DNA for the CDR3 is TGTGCCAGCAGGGATCAGGGGATCAATCAGCCCCAGCATTTT.

The chain joins TRBV6-1 to TRBJ1-5; a possible D gene is TRBD1 (5 bases). Trimming removed 5 bases at V and 0 bases at J, with 8 bases between. This CDR3 is 14 amino acids long. Germline CDR1 reads MNHNS; CDR2 reads SASEGT. The chain's CDR3 is CASSKTVSNQPQHF. CDR3 sequence (DNA): TGTGCCAGCAGTAAGACAGTTAGCAATCAGCCCCAGCATTTT.

This rearrangement joins TRBV5-4 to TRBJ1-2; perhaps TRBD1 as D (5 bases). The CDR3 contains 16 residues. V lost 3 bases, J lost 1 base, and 16 bases lay in between. CDR1 and CDR2 from the germline V gene are SGHNT and YYREEE (reference sequence). CDR3 sequence: CASSSMTARINYGYTF. The CDR3, as DNA: TGTGCCAGCAGCTCGATGACAGCGCGGATTAACTATGGCTACACCTTC.

The gene calls are TRBV28 and TRBJ1-4; D not resolved. Trimming pared 2 bases from V and 5 bases from J, leaving 6 bases between. This CDR3 has 13 amino acids. Germline loops: CDR1 MDHEN, CDR2 SYDVKM. The DNA of the CDR3 is TGTGCCAGCAGTTTAGGGGAGAATGAAAAACTGTTTTTT. Protein product: CASSLGENEKLFF.

This chain links TRBV7-2 with TRBJ1-3; 9 nucleotides agree with TRBD1. This CDR3 contains 17 residues. Trimming removed 4 bases from V and 5 bases from J; junction bases left unmatched: 12. Looked up from germline, CDR1 is SGHTA and CDR2 is FQGNSA. The CDR3 DNA is TGTGCCAGCAGCTCAATAGGAAGGACAGGGGACAGAAACACCATATATTTT. The encoded protein is CASSSIGRTGDRNTIYF.

J is TRBJ2-4 and V is TRBV9, with 7 bases matching TRBD2. The germline gives CDR1 SGDLS, CDR2 YYNGEE. Unmatched junction bases numbered 11, after V lost 4 bases and J lost 10 bases. The CDR3 is 14 residues long. CDR3 sequence reads: CASSSGSRERIQYF. In DNA form, the CDR3 reads TGTGCCAGCAGCAGCGGATCGCGGGAGAGGATTCAGTACTTC.

This clone was observed a few times. This chain connects TRBV27 to TRBJ1-4, with D perhaps TRBD1 (5 bases). Trimming shortened V by 0 bases and J by 4 bases, and 9 bases separated the two germline ends. Germline values: CDR1 MNHEY, CDR2 SMNVEV (reference sequence). CDR3 length: 15 residues. The CDR3 loop reads CASSLSGTYNEKLFF. The CDR3, as DNA: TGTGCCAGCAGTTTATCAGGGACCTATAATGAAAAACTGTTTTTT.

The chain is built from TRBV10-3 and TRBJ1-5; D is possibly TRBD1 (5 bases). CDR3 length: 13 residues. V was shortened by 8 bases and J by 7 bases, with 15 bases between the two germline ends. Germline CDR1 and CDR2: ENHRY and SYGVKD. The CDR3 reads CAIARDETQPQHF. CDR3 sequence (DNA): TGTGCCATCGCCCGGGACGAAACACAGCCCCAGCATTTT.

The table lists this clone with a few counts. The chain couples TRBV5-4 to TRBJ2-7; D is uncertain. Trimming took 0 bases from V and 1 from J, leaving 2 bases between them. The CDR3 spans 12 residues. CDR1 is SGHNT, CDR2 YYREEE, per germline (reference sequence). The CDR3 loop reads CASSLVSYEQYF. CDR3 in DNA: TGTGCCAGCAGCTTGGTGTCCTACGAGCAGTACTTC.

Worth noting for this clone: One end of the junction varies from germline; a read error may be responsible. The chain has TRBV6-4 and TRBJ1-2; D gene uncertain. Per the germline V gene, CDR1 is MRHNA and CDR2 is SNTAGT. This CDR3 spans 13 amino acids. This chain's CDR3 is CAISDGLHYGYTF. The CDR3, as DNA: TGTGCCATCAGTGACGGCCTGCACTATGGCTACACCTTC.

This clone was detected a few times. The chain recombines TRBV5-6 with TRBJ2-7; 8 nucleotides line up with TRBD1. V shed 2 bases and J 6 bases; nucleotides not matched to a gene: 4. CDR3 length equals 13 residues. CDR1 and CDR2 (germline): SGHDT, YYEEEE. The CDR3 sequence: CASSLTGGSEQYF. For the CDR3, the DNA is TGTGCCAGCAGCTTAACAGGGGGTAGCGAGCAGTACTTC. Together with reference TRBV5-6 and TRBJ2-7, the CDR3 gives the full variable domain: DAGVTQSPTHLIKTRGQQVTLRCSPKSGHDTVSWYQQALGQGPQFIFQYYEEEERQRGNFPDRFSGHQFPNYSSELNVNALLLGDSALYLCASSLTGGSEQYFGPGTRLTVT.

This chain links TRBV4-2 with TRBJ2-5; 9 nucleotides align to TRBD2. The CDR3 is made up of 16 amino acids. Germline lookup yields CDR1 LGHNA and CDR2 YNFKEQ. V lost 2 bases to trimming and J lost 5 bases; unmatched junction nucleotides: 9. CDR3 residues: CASSQYQSGGSETQYF. CDR3 in DNA: TGTGCCAGCAGCCAATACCAAAGCGGGGGGAGTGAGACCCAGTACTTC.

The rearrangement links TRBV30 to TRBJ1-2, with 7 bases matching TRBD1. Germline lookup yields CDR1 GTSNPN and CDR2 SVGIG (reference sequence). J gave up 7 bases and V 7 bases, and 3 bases lay outside the gene matches. The CDR3 spans 10 residues. The CDR3 here is CALGQVGYTF. DNA of the CDR3: TGTGCCTTAGGACAGGTTGGCTACACCTTC.

DNA of the CDR3: TGTGCCAGCTCCCCTATAGGGCAAGAGACCCAGTACTTC. Translation: CASSPIGQETQYF. This chain links TRBV18 with TRBJ2-5, with D unclear. CDR3 length: 13 amino acids. Trimming removed 6 bases from V and 2 bases from J, with 10 bases in between. Germline lookup yields CDR1 KGHSH and CDR2 LQKENI. The full variable domain, rest sourced from reference TRBV18 and TRBJ2-5, is NAGVMQNPRHLVRRRGQEARLRCSPMKGHSHVYWYRQLPEEGLKFMVYLQKENIIDESGMPKERFSAEFPKEGPSILRIQQVVRGDSAAYFCASSPIGQETQYFGPGTRLLVL.

This clone appeared once. The J gene is TRBJ2-2, the V gene TRBV21-1. TRBV21-1 is termed a pseudogene. The CDR3 loop spans 19 amino acids. DNA of the CDR3: TGTGCCAGCAGCAAGGGACCTTCCAATAACACCGCGAACACCGGGGAGCTGTTTTTT. Amino acid sequence: CASSKGPSNNTANTGELFF.

This chain connects TRBV5-1 to TRBJ1-1; unclear D gene. Trimming took off 0 bases at V and 2 bases at J, with 8 bases between the two ends. Germline V gives CDR1 SGHRS, CDR2 YFSETQ. The CDR3 runs to 14 residues. Here the CDR3 reads CASSLVRSNTEAFF. The CDR3 bases are TGCGCCAGCAGCTTGGTCAGGAGCAACACTGAAGCTTTCTTT. Full variable domain (rest looked up from reference TRBV5-1 and TRBJ1-1): KAGVTQTPRYLIKTRGQQVTLSCSPISGHRSVSWYQQTPGQGLQFLFEYFSETQRNKGNFPGRFSGRQFSNSRSEMNVSTLELGDSALYLCASSLVRSNTEAFFGQGTRLTVV.

The table lists this clone with a count of one. The chain employs TRBV30 and TRBJ2-1; D call uncertain. This CDR3 contains 12 residues. Germline CDR1 is GTSNPN and CDR2 is SVGIG (reference sequence). V was pared by 2 bases and J by 7 bases, with 9 bases between. Here the CDR3 reads CAWSKSGNEQFF. CDR3 bases: TGTGCCTGGAGTAAGAGTGGGAATGAGCAGTTCTTC. Full variable domain (outside the CDR3, taken from reference TRBV30 and TRBJ2-1): SQTIHQWPATLVQPVGSPLSLECTVEGTSNPNLYWYRQAAGRGLQLLFYSVGIGQISSEVPQNLSASRPQDRQFILSSKKLLLSDSGFYLCAWSKSGNEQFFGPGTRLTVL.

The chain has TRBV6-6 and TRBJ1-2, with D uncertain. Looked up from germline, CDR1 is MNHNY and CDR2 is SVGAGI (reference sequence). There are 11 residues in the CDR3. V lost 7 bases to trimming and J lost 8 bases, with 11 bases between them. The chain's CDR3 is CASILEGGYTF. The CDR3 DNA sequence: TGTGCCAGCATCCTGGAAGGCGGCTACACCTTC.

This sequence joins TRBV7-2 and TRBJ2-3; 10 positions match TRBD2. Germline CDR1 is SGHTA and CDR2 is FQGNSA. The CDR3 totals 15 residues. J was trimmed by 5 bases and V by 1 base; bases with no gene match: 3. The CDR3 DNA follows: TGTGCCAGCAGCTTAGAAAGACTAGCGGGAGATACGCAGTATTTT. This sequence encodes CASSLERLAGDTQYF.

This clone was seen a few times. The chain recombines TRBV5-1 with TRBJ2-7; D is unclear. CDR1 is SGHRS and CDR2 is YFSETQ in the germline V gene. This CDR3 has 14 amino acids. Trimming left V 0 bases short and J 7 bases short, with 14 bases between. The CDR3 region has the DNA TGCGCCAGCAGCTTGGGCACAGTCCTGGGGGAGCAGTACTTC. Amino acids: CASSLGTVLGEQYF.

This clone came up once. The rearrangement uses TRBV5-1 and TRBJ1-3; 9 nucleotides line up with TRBD1. Germline CDR1 is SGHRS and CDR2 is YFSETQ. V dropped 4 bases and J dropped 1; count of bases not matched to a gene: 9. This CDR3 is 17 amino acids long. The CDR3 sequence: CASSLGQGDSSGNTIYF. The CDR3 DNA reads TGCGCCAGCAGCCTGGGACAGGGTGATTCTTCTGGAAACACCATATATTTT.

The V call is TRBV7-2, the J call TRBJ1-5; the D gene is possibly TRBD1 (5 bases). Germline assignment: CDR1 SGHTA and CDR2 FQGNSA. The ends were cut back, 1 base at V and 0 bases at J, with 10 bases in the middle. This CDR3 contains 16 residues. The CDR3 coding sequence is TGTGCCAGCAGCTTAGGTTTGGGGACTAGCAATCAGCCCCAGCATTTT. Protein sequence: CASSLGLGTSNQPQHF.

For this clone: The same CDR3 can be traced to other DNA sequences in this sample. The V gene is TRBV7-8, the J gene TRBJ2-7, with unresolved D. Trimming removed 5 bases from V and 3 bases from J, with 5 bases in between. Germline assignment: CDR1 SGHVS and CDR2 FQNEAQ. The CDR3 length is 11 residues. The CDR3 sequence: CASSLYYEQYF. In nucleotides, the CDR3 is TGTGCCAGCAGCCTCTACTACGAGCAGTACTTC. Full variable domain (outside the CDR3, taken from reference TRBV7-8 and TRBJ2-7): GAGVSQSPRYKVAKRGQDVALRCDPISGHVSLFWYQQALGQGPEFLTYFQNEAQLDKSGLPSDRFFAERPEGSVSTLKIQRTQQEDSAVYLCASSLYYEQYFGPGTRLTVT.

The rearrangement links TRBV2 to TRBJ2-4, with unresolved D. This CDR3 is 14 amino acids long. The V end was cut by 7 bases, the J end by 2 bases, with 12 bases between. Germline CDR1 reads SNHLY; CDR2 reads FYNNEI. CDR3 coding DNA: TGTGCCAGCACGACACTTGGGACCAAAAACATTCAGTACTTC. Amino acid sequence: CASTTLGTKNIQYF.

V gene TRBV6-5 combines with J gene TRBJ1-4; maybe TRBD1 (5 bases). This CDR3 comprises 16 residues. CDR1 and CDR2 (germline): MNHEY, SVGAGI. Between the trimmed V and J ends, which lost 0 bases and 5 bases, there was a span of 13 bases. The CDR3 sequence is CASSYSIQGGNEKLFF. The DNA for the CDR3 is TGTGCCAGCAGTTACTCGATCCAGGGCGGGAATGAAAAACTGTTTTTT.